This T cell receptor (beta chain) comes out of a study of control samples from healthy donors and cancer patients. The table came from immunoSEQ multiplex PCR; TCRdb's copy has only in-frame clones and leaves some out. The sample includes around 170,000 clones, about 92% of them seen just once. Germline trimming cut 4 bases from V and 0 bases from J; bases unmatched to any gene: 9. The CDR3 is made up of 17 amino acids. Germline V gene data show CDR1 as MDHEN and CDR2 as SYDVKM. This receptor was identified in a man aged 25 to 45 in good health. Sequences were obtained from blood. The gene calls are TRBV28 and TRBJ1-3, with 7 nucleotides matching TRBD1. The CDR3 DNA reads as TGTGCCAGCAGTTCGGGAAGACAGGGAAGCTCTGGAAACACCATATATTTT. Its protein product is CASSSGRQGSSGNTIYF. Drawing the rest from reference TRBV28 and TRBJ1-3, the complete variable domain is DVKVTQSSRYLVKRTGEKVFLECVQDMDHENMFWYRQDPGLGLRLIYFSYDVKMKEKGDIPEGYSVSREKKERFSLILESASTNQTSMYLCASSSGRQGSSGNTIYFGEGSWLTVV.